The 14 T cell receptor beta chains below all came from one sample that was sequenced in a study of OX40 agonist ivuxolimab in advanced cancers. The protocol was immunoSEQ multiplex PCR, while the TCRdb copy is restricted to in-frame clones and leaves out a portion. The table has tens of thousands of clones, roughly 92% seen once. Sequencing used CD4+ or CD8+ T cells sorted from blood, obtained in a trial of the OX40 agonist ivuxolimab. The receptors derive from an adult with an advanced solid tumor such as melanoma, head and neck, liver or kidney cancer.

V and J are TRBV5-5 and TRBJ2-5; D is undetermined. Between the trimmed V and J ends, which lost 0 bases and 5 bases, there was a span of 14 bases. Looked up from germline, CDR1 is SGHKS and CDR2 is YYEKEE (reference sequence). This CDR3 is 15 amino acids long. The chain's CDR3 is CASSLEGLSSETQYF. CDR3 nucleotides: TGTGCCAGCAGCTTGGAAGGGCTATCTAGTGAGACCCAGTACTTC.

For the CDR3, the DNA is TGTGCCAGCAGTGAATGGGACAGGAGCTCCTATAATTCACCCCTCCACTTT. As protein: CASSEWDRSSYNSPLHF. The chain employs TRBV25-1 and TRBJ1-6, with 8 bases fitting TRBD1. With V trimmed by 1 base and J by 0 bases, 2 bases remained unmatched. CDR3 length: 17 amino acids. CDR1 and CDR2 from the germline V gene are MGHDK and SYGVNS.

The chain is built from TRBV11-2 and TRBJ2-5; D remains unclear. V was shortened by 5 bases and J by 1 base, with 11 bases between the two germline ends. The germline CDR1 and CDR2 sequences are SGHAT and FQNNGV. This CDR3 has 14 amino acids. CDR3 region: CASSKPGSQETQYF. The CDR3 DNA is TGTGCCAGCAGCAAACCAGGAAGCCAAGAGACCCAGTACTTC.

The rearrangement links TRBV27 to TRBJ1-3; maybe TRBD1 (6 bases). The CDR3 is 16 residues long. Trimming cost V 5 bases and J 1 base, with 15 bases left between them. Germline values: CDR1 MNHEY, CDR2 SMNVEV (reference sequence). The DNA of the CDR3 is TGTGCCAGCAGTCCCTCATCTAGGGGGTCTGGAAACACCATATATTTT. This encodes CASSPSSRGSGNTIYF.

The chain employs TRBV7-9 and TRBJ2-6, with TRBD2 as a possible D gene (6 bases). The CDR3 is made up of 18 amino acids. The germline V gene encodes CDR1 SEHNR and CDR2 FQNEAQ (reference sequence). With 4 bases removed from V and 2 bases from J, the gap between germline ends came to 18 bases. CDR3 in amino acids: CASSSPRGGLTGANVLTF. CDR3 nucleotide sequence: TGTGCCAGCAGCTCGCCAAGAGGAGGGTTGACTGGGGCCAACGTCCTGACTTTC.

The J gene is TRBJ2-7, the V gene TRBV25-1; 9 bases are a match to TRBD1. Germline V CDR1 and CDR2: MGHDK, SYGVNS. This CDR3 is built from 15 residues. J was trimmed by 5 bases and V by 4 bases; bases with no gene match: 9. CDR3 region: CASSATGTGFNEQYF. The DNA for the CDR3 is TGTGCCAGCAGTGCTACCGGGACAGGGTTCAACGAGCAGTACTTC.

This chain uses TRBV2 with TRBJ1-1; D is possibly TRBD1 (6 bases). This CDR3 is 11 amino acids long. Trimming shortened V by 7 bases and J by 5 bases, and 8 bases separated the two germline ends. Germline V gives CDR1 SNHLY, CDR2 FYNNEI. This chain's CDR3 is CASIGGTEAFF. DNA of the CDR3: TGTGCCAGCATAGGGGGTACTGAAGCTTTCTTT.

This clone has more than one count but fewer than ten. In DNA form, the CDR3 reads TGTGCCAGCTCGCGGGAGGGCCGGGCCGGGGAGCTGTTTTTT. Translation: CASSREGRAGELFF. V is TRBV6-5 and J is TRBJ2-2; 9 nucleotides agree with TRBD2. The J segment lost 6 bases and the V segment lost 8 bases, leaving 7 bases of the junction unmatched. Germline lookup yields CDR1 MNHEY and CDR2 SVGAGI. The CDR3 extends over 14 amino acids.

The chain links TRBV6-1 to TRBJ1-1; D call uncertain. The CDR3 is 15 residues long. V was trimmed by 2 bases and J by 1 base, leaving 11 bases between them. Germline CDR1 and CDR2: MNHNS and SASEGT. The CDR3 is CASSEFGKTNTEAFF. In DNA form, the CDR3 reads TGTGCCAGCAGTGAATTCGGGAAGACGAACACTGAAGCTTTCTTT.

The V and J genes are TRBV27 and TRBJ2-5; 13 nucleotides match TRBD2. The germline CDR1 and CDR2 sequences are MNHEY and SMNVEV (reference sequence). CDR3 length equals 14 residues. The V and J ends lost 6 bases and 4 bases, in that order; junction bases with no gene match: 2. CDR3 DNA: TGTGCCAGCAGGAGGACTAGCGGGAGAGAGACCCAGTACTTC. It is translated as CASRRTSGRETQYF.

The chain links TRBV6-5 to TRBJ1-1; 9 bases line up with TRBD1. Unmatched junction bases numbered 11, after V lost 7 bases and J lost 5 bases. Looked up from germline, CDR1 is MNHEY and CDR2 is SVGAGI. CDR3 length equals 15 residues. The CDR3 DNA sequence: TGTGCCAGCATCCCCCTGGGACAGGGTGGGACTGAAGCTTTCTTT. Protein product: CASIPLGQGGTEAFF.

V usage is TRBV7-2 and J usage is TRBJ2-3; D is perhaps TRBD2 (6 bases). Germline V gene data show CDR1 as SGHTA and CDR2 as FQGNSA. This CDR3 has 12 residues. Trimming removed 5 bases at V and 9 bases at J, with 12 bases between. CDR3 in amino acids: CASSAMAGTQYF. CDR3 nucleotide sequence: TGTGCCAGCAGCGCCATGGCGGGGACGCAGTATTTT.

This clone was seen a few times. The chain employs TRBV19 and TRBJ1-5, with D unresolved. The CDR3 is 15 amino acids. V gave up 8 bases and J gave up 2 bases, with 16 bases separating them. Germline assignment: CDR1 LNHDA and CDR2 SQIVND (reference sequence). The CDR3 loop is CASRFVGSGNQPQHF. CDR3 nucleotides: TGTGCCAGTCGATTCGTCGGGTCTGGCAATCAGCCCCAGCATTTT. The complete variable domain, with remaining parts taken from reference TRBV19 and TRBJ1-5, reads DGGITQSPKYLFRKEGQNVTLSCEQNLNHDAMYWYRQDPGQGLRLIYYSQIVNDFQKGDIAEGYSVSREKKESFPLTVTSAQKNPTAFYLCASRFVGSGNQPQHFGDGTRLSIL.

The genes are TRBV5-1 and TRBJ2-7; 7 nucleotides match TRBD2. This CDR3 is built from 16 residues. Germline values: CDR1 SGHRS, CDR2 YFSETQ. V shed 2 bases and J 1 base; nucleotides not matched to a gene: 9. The CDR3 sequence is CASSLPSGKISYEQYF. The CDR3 DNA reads as TGCGCCAGCAGCTTACCCAGCGGGAAGATTTCCTACGAGCAGTACTTC.